One sample yielded the 15 T cell receptor beta chains listed below, sequenced in a study of vaccination effects on CD4 cells after COVID-19. For these TCRs, the target antigens are not known. Expansion of antigen-specific CD4+ T cells with viral peptide pools was carried out by the ViraFEST assay before sequencing. Cells that had been cultured for roughly ten days were the source of isolated CD4+ T cells. No vaccinee had earlier SARS-CoV-2 infection, and nucleocapsid antibodies were negative. Sequencing used immunoSEQ multiplex PCR; TCRdb keeps in-frame clones, though not all of them. The sample yields about 27,000 clones, around three quarters seen once. The sample in question was CD4+ T cells from PBMCs cultured with SARS-CoV-2 spike peptides, obtained before COVID-19 vaccination. The receptors originated from a human donor who received a COVID-19 vaccine.

The chain carries TRBV2 and TRBJ2-5, with D unresolved. Germline CDR1 SNHLY, CDR2 FYNNEI. The CDR3 loop spans 17 amino acids. V was shortened by 1 base and J by 3 bases, with 18 bases between the two germline ends. The CDR3 loop reads CASSEVSGIGGEETQYF. The CDR3 nucleotides read TGTGCCAGCAGTGAAGTGAGTGGAATCGGTGGGGAAGAGACCCAGTACTTC.

This chain links TRBV10-3 with TRBJ1-2; 7 bases match TRBD1. Looked up from germline, CDR1 is ENHRY and CDR2 is SYGVKD. Losses at the gene ends were 6 bases for V and 2 bases for J; bases not matched to a gene: 3. This CDR3 region has 13 residues. In DNA form, the CDR3 reads TGTGCCATCAGGATGACAGGGAACTATGGCTACACCTTC. Its protein is CAIRMTGNYGYTF.

V and J are TRBV11-2 and TRBJ1-3; D gene unclear. This CDR3 contains 11 residues. Deletions cut 5 bases from V and 6 bases from J, with 5 bases between. CDR1 and CDR2 from the germline V gene are SGHAT and FQNNGV. CDR3 in amino acids: CASSPQNTIYF. The CDR3 nucleotides are TGTGCCAGCAGCCCCCAAAACACCATATATTTT.

The chain combines TRBV3-1 (or the pseudogene TRBV3-2) with TRBJ1-2, with D uncertain. The CDR3 runs to 13 residues. Germline-derived CDR1 and CDR2 are LGHDT and YNNKEL (reference sequence). Trimming cost V 4 bases and J 8 bases, with 14 bases left between them. This chain's CDR3 is CASSPDGWRGYTF. DNA of the CDR3: TGTGCCAGCAGCCCCGATGGGTGGAGAGGCTACACCTTC.

The V and J genes are TRBV7-2 and TRBJ2-1; D not certain. V was cut by 7 bases and J by 0 bases, with 13 bases left in between. Germline values: CDR1 SGHTA, CDR2 FQGNSA. This CDR3 is built from 15 residues. The CDR3 nucleotides are TGTGCCAGCACCGTTGACATCAGCTCCTACAATGAGCAGTTCTTC. Translation gives CASTVDISSYNEQFF.

CDR3 protein: CASSPRGLPLTTKTDTQYF. The CDR3 DNA follows: TGTGCCAGCTCACCACGGGGACTTCCTCTTACCACTAAGACAGATACGCAGTATTTT. The rearrangement links TRBV18 to TRBJ2-3; maybe TRBD2 (6 bases). V dropped 1 base and J dropped 3 bases, with 23 bases sitting between them. The CDR3 totals 19 residues. From germline, CDR1 is KGHSH and CDR2 LQKENI. The whole variable domain, filled in from reference TRBV18 and TRBJ2-3, reads NAGVMQNPRHLVRRRGQEARLRCSPMKGHSHVYWYRQLPEEGLKFMVYLQKENIIDESGMPKERFSAEFPKEGPSILRIQQVVRGDSAAYFCASSPRGLPLTTKTDTQYFGPGTRLTVL.

The chain couples TRBV28 to TRBJ1-5; D possibly corresponds to TRBD1 (5 bases). The germline gives CDR1 MDHEN, CDR2 SYDVKM. The CDR3 has 15 residues. Trimming pared 4 bases from V and 5 bases from J, leaving 15 bases between. DNA for the CDR3: TGTGCCAGCAGTTCCCTAGCAGGGCCAGATCAGCCCCAGCATTTT. Translated, it gives CASSSLAGPDQPQHF.

The chain is built from TRBV7-2 and TRBJ1-2, with no clear D. Trimming shortened V by 6 bases and J by 8 bases, and 10 bases separated the two germline ends. The germline V gene encodes CDR1 SGHTA and CDR2 FQGNSA. The CDR3 totals 11 residues. This CDR3 is CASRIVGGYTF. In DNA, the CDR3 is TGTGCCAGCAGAATAGTGGGGGGCTACACCTTC.

The sample holds one count of this clone. The chain carries TRBV5-5 and TRBJ2-7; D is ambiguous. Germline-derived CDR1 and CDR2 are SGHKS and YYEKEE (reference sequence). CDR3 length equals 13 residues. Trimming took off 4 bases at V and 3 bases at J, with 11 bases between the two ends. The CDR3 loop is CASSLIQIYEQYF. DNA for the CDR3: TGTGCCAGCAGCCTCATACAGATCTACGAGCAGTACTTC.

The rearrangement links TRBV12-3 or TRBV12-4 to TRBJ1-2; perhaps TRBD1 as D (6 bases). V lost 6 bases to trimming and J lost 8 bases, with 13 bases between them. This CDR3 spans 12 amino acids. CDR3 amino acids: CASRGGARGYTF. The DNA of the CDR3 is TGTGCCAGCAGAGGGGGGGCGAGAGGCTACACCTTC.

The chain has TRBV6-4 and TRBJ2-3; 9 bases are a match to TRBD2. The V gene's germline CDR1 is MRHNA and CDR2 SNTAGT. CDR3 length: 15 residues. The ends lost 6 bases at V and 6 bases at J; junction bases unmatched: 10. The CDR3 sequence: CASRHSGGGADTQYF. The CDR3 DNA reads as TGTGCCAGCAGACACTCCGGCGGGGGGGCCGATACGCAGTATTTT.

V and J are TRBV5-1 and TRBJ1-3; TRBD1 aligns across 7 bases. The germline V gene has CDR1 SGHRS and CDR2 YFSETQ. V shed 4 bases and J 0 bases; nucleotides not matched to a gene: 4. The CDR3 is 15 residues long. The CDR3 is CASSRGDSSGNTIYF. The CDR3 DNA reads as TGCGCCAGCAGCCGGGGGGACAGCTCTGGAAACACCATATATTTT.

The CDR3: CASSLSRGGRETQYF. The CDR3 DNA sequence: TGTGCCAGCAGCTTAAGCCGGGGGGGGAGGGAGACCCAGTACTTC. The genes are TRBV5-5 and TRBJ2-5, with 8 bases matching TRBD2. The germline V gene encodes CDR1 SGHKS and CDR2 YYEKEE (reference sequence). The CDR3 sequence is 15 residues long. Losses at the gene ends were 2 bases for V and 5 bases for J; bases not matched to a gene: 8.

V gene TRBV10-1 combines with J gene TRBJ2-5, with TRBD1 identical over 9 bases. Unmatched junction bases numbered 4, after V lost 0 bases and J lost 5 bases. Germline CDR1 reads WNHNN; CDR2 reads SYGVQD (reference sequence). The CDR3 has 15 amino acids. CDR3 nucleotides: TGCGCCAGCAGTGAGTCACAGGGGGCGAGGGAGACCCAGTACTTC. Amino acids: CASSESQGARETQYF.

The rearrangement uses TRBV10-1 and TRBJ2-1, with 9 bases lining up with TRBD2. Germline V lookup: CDR1 WNHNN, CDR2 SYGVQD (reference sequence). V dropped 6 bases and J dropped 2; count of bases not matched to a gene: 2. CDR3 length equals 14 residues. The CDR3 nucleotides read TGCGCCAGCAGCTTAGCGGGGGCCTACAATGAGCAGTTCTTC. Protein sequence: CASSLAGAYNEQFF.